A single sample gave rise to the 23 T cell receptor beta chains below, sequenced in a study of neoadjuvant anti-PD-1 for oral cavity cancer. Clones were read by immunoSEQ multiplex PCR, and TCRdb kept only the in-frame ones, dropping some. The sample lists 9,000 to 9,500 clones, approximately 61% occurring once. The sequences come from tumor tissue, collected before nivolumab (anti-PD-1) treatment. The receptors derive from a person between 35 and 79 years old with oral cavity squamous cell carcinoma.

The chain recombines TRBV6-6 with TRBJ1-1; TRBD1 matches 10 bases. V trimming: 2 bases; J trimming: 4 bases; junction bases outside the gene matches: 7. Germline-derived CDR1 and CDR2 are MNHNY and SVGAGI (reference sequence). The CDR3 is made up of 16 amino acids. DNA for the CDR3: TGTGCCAGCAGTTACACGCCTGGGACAGGGGCCACTGAAGCTTTCTTT. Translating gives CASSYTPGTGATEAFF.

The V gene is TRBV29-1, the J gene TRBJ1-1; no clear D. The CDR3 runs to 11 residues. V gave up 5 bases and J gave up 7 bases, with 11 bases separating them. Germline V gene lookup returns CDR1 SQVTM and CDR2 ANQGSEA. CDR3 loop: CSVRRVNEAFF. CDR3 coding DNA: TGCAGCGTTAGACGAGTTAATGAAGCTTTCTTT.

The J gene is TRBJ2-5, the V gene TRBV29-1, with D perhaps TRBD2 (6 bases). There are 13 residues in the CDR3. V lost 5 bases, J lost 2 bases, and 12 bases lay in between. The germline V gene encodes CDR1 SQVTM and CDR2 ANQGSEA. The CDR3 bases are TGCAGCGTTAACCGGGAGATACAAGAGACCCAGTACTTC. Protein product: CSVNREIQETQYF.

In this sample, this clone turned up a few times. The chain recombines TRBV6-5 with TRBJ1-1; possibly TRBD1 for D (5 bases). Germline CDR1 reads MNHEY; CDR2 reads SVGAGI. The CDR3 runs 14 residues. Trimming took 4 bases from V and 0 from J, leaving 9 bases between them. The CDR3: CASSFEGLNTEAFF. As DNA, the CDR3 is TGTGCCAGCAGTTTCGAGGGGTTGAACACTGAAGCTTTCTTT.

This CDR3 is CASSLLAGVGTDTQYF. For the CDR3, the DNA is TGTGCCAGCAGCTTGTTGGCGGGAGTAGGCACAGATACGCAGTATTTT. The chain carries TRBV5-4 and TRBJ2-3; 7 bases are shared with TRBD2. This CDR3 has 16 residues. With V trimmed by 1 base and J by 1 base, 6 bases remained unmatched. Germline assignment: CDR1 SGHNT and CDR2 YYREEE (reference sequence).

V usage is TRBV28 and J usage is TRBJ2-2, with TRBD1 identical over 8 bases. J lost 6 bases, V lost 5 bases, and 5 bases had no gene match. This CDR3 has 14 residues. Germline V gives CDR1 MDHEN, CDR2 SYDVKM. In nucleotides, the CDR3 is TGTGCCAGCAGTACAACAGGGGGTTCCGGGGAGCTGTTTTTT. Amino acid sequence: CASSTTGGSGELFF.

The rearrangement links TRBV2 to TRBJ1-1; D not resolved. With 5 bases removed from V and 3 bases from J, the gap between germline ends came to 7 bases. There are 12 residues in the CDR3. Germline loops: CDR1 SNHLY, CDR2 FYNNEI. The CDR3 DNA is TGTGCCAGCAGTCGAGGGTACACTGAAGCTTTCTTT. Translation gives CASSRGYTEAFF.

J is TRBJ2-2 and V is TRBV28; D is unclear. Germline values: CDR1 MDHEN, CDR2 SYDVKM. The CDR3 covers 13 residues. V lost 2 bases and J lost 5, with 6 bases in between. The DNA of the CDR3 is TGTGCCAGCAGTTTAGGCCGAACCGGGGAGCTGTTTTTT. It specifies CASSLGRTGELFF. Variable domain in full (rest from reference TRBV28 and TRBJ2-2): DVKVTQSSRYLVKRTGEKVFLECVQDMDHENMFWYRQDPGLGLRLIYFSYDVKMKEKGDIPEGYSVSREKKERFSLILESASTNQTSMYLCASSLGRTGELFFGEGSRLTVL.

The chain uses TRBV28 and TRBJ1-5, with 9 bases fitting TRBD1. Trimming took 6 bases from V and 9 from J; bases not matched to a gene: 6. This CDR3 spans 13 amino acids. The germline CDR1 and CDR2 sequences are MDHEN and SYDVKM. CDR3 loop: CASSTTGGGPQHF. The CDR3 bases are TGTGCCAGCAGCACAACAGGGGGCGGGCCCCAGCATTTT. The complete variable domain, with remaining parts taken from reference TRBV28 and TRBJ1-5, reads DVKVTQSSRYLVKRTGEKVFLECVQDMDHENMFWYRQDPGLGLRLIYFSYDVKMKEKGDIPEGYSVSREKKERFSLILESASTNQTSMYLCASSTTGGGPQHFGDGTRLSIL.

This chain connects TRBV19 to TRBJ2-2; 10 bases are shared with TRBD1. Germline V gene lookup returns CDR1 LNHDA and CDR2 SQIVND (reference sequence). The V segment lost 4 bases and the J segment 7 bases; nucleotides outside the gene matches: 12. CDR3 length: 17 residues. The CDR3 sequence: CASSKSPPGQGSGELFF. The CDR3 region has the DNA TGTGCCAGTAGTAAAAGTCCGCCGGGACAGGGGAGCGGGGAGCTGTTTTTT.

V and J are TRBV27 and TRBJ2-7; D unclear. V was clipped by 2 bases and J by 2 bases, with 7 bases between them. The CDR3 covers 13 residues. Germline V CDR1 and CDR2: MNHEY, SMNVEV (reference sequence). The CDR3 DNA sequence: TGTGCCAGCAGTTTAGGCAGGACCTACGAGCAGTACTTC. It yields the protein CASSLGRTYEQYF.

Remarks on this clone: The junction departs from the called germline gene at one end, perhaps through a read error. The CDR3: CASSPSFNEQFF. In DNA form, the CDR3 reads TGTGCCAGCAGCCCCTCCTTCAATGAGCAGTTCTTC. This chain joins TRBV7-9 and TRBJ2-1; D is unclear. CDR3 length: 12 residues. CDR1 is SEHNR and CDR2 is FQNEAQ in the germline V gene (reference sequence). The full variable domain, in which reference TRBV7-9 and TRBJ2-1 provide the parts outside the CDR3, is DTGVSQNPRHKITKRGQNVTFRCDPISEHNRLYWYRQTLGQGPEFLTYFQNEAQLEKSRLLSDRFSAERPKGSFSTLEIQRTEQGDSAMYLCASSPSFNEQFFGPGTRLTVL.

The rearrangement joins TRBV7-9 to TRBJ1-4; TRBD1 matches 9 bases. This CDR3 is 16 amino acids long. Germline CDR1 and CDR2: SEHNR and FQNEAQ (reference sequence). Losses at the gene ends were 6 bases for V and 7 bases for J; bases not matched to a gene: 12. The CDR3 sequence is CASRPQGGTGPEKLFF. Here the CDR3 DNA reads TGTGCCAGCAGGCCCCAGGGAGGGACAGGGCCTGAAAAACTGTTTTTT. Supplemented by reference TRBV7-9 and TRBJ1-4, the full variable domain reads DTGVSQNPRHKITKRGQNVTFRCDPISEHNRLYWYRQTLGQGPEFLTYFQNEAQLEKSRLLSDRFSAERPKGSFSTLEIQRTEQGDSAMYLCASRPQGGTGPEKLFFGSGTQLSVL.

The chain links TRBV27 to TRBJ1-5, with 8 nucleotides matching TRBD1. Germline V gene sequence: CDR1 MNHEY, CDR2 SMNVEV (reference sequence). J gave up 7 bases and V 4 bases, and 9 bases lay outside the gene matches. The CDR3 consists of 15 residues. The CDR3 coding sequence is TGTGCCAGCAGTTCAAGACAGGGGCGGATACAGCCCCAGCATTTT. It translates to CASSSRQGRIQPQHF.

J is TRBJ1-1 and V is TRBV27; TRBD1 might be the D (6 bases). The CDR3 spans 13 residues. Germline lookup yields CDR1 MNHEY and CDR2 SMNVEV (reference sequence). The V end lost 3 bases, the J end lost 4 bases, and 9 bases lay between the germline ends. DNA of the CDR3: TGTGCCAGCAGTTTGGCACAGGGCACTGAAGCTTTCTTT. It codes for CASSLAQGTEAFF.

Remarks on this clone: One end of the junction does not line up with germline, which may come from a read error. CDR3 in amino acids: CASSSPSGQPAAF. In nucleotides, the CDR3 is TGTGCCAGCAGCTCACCCTCGGGACAACCGGCGGCTTTC. The chain carries TRBV5-4 and TRBJ2-6; D might be TRBD1 (6 bases). The length of the CDR3 is 13 residues. Germline-derived CDR1 and CDR2 are SGHNT and YYREEE (reference sequence).

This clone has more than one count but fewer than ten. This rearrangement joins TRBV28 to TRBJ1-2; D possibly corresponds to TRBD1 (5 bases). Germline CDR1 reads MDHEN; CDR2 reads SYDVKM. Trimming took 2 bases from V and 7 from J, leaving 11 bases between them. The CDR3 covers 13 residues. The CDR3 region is CASSLQTVRGYTF. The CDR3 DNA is TGTGCCAGCAGTTTACAGACAGTTCGTGGCTACACCTTC.

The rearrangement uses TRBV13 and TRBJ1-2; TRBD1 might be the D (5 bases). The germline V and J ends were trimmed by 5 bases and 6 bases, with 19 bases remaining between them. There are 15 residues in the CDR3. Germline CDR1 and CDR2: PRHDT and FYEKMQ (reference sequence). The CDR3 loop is CASSLLARDEDGYTF. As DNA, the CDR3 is TGTGCCAGCAGCCTGCTGGCCAGGGATGAGGATGGCTACACCTTC.

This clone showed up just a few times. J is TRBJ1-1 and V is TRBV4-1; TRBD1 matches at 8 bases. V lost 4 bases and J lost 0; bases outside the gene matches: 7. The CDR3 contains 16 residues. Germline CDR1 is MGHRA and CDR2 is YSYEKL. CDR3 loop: CASSPGQGPMNTEAFF. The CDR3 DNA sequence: TGCGCCAGCAGCCCCGGACAGGGCCCCATGAACACTGAAGCTTTCTTT.

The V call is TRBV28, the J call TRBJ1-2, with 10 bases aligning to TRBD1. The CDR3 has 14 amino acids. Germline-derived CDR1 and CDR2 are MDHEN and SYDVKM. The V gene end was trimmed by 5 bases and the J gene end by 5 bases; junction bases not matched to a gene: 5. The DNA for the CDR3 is TGTGCCAGCAGTCGGACAGGGGGACAGTATGGCTACACCTTC. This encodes CASSRTGGQYGYTF.

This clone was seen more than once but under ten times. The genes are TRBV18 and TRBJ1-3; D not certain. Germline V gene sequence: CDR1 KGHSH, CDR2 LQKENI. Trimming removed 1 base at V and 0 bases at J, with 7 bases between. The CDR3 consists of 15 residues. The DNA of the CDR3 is TGTGCCAGCTCACCACAGAGCCACTCTGGAAACACCATATATTTT. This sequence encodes CASSPQSHSGNTIYF.

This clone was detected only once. For the CDR3, the DNA is TGTGCCAGCAGCTTAATCAAGGACGACGAGCAGTACTTC. Translated, it gives CASSLIKDDEQYF. The V and J genes are TRBV7-3 and TRBJ2-7; D uncertain. Between the trimmed V and J ends, which lost 1 base and 5 bases, there was a span of 9 bases. This CDR3 region has 13 residues. Per germline, CDR1 SGHTA and CDR2 FQGTGA.

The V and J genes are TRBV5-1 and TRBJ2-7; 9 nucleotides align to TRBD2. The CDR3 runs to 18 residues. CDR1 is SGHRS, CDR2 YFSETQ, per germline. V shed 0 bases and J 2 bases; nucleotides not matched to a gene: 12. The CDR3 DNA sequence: TGCGCCAGCAGCTTGGCTAGCGGGACAGCTCTATATCCCTACGAGCAGTACTTC. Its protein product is CASSLASGTALYPYEQYF.